Following are 20 T cell receptor beta chains from one sample sequenced in a study of CD8 T cells in ankylosing spondylitis. TCRdb reprocessed the 5' RACE reads with MiXCR, giving one entry per CDR3 protein. The sample carries around 340,000 distinct CDR3 sequences, 20% to 25% recorded once. Material: blood, either unsorted or a sorted T cell fraction (not recorded which). The source is a male donor with ankylosing spondylitis or in good health (not recorded which).

This rearrangement joins TRBV20-1 to TRBJ2-7, with D possibly matching TRBD2 (7 bases). The CDR3 totals 17 residues. Between the trimmed V and J ends, which lost 0 bases and 2 bases, there was a span of 20 bases. The V gene's germline CDR1 is DFQATT and CDR2 SNEGSKA (reference sequence). CDR3 nucleotide sequence: TGCAGTGCTAGAGATAGGCGCCGGGGGGCTACCCCCTACGAGCAGTACTTC. Its protein product is CSARDRRRGATPYEQYF.

This clonotype was seen a handful of times. The chain recombines TRBV9 with TRBJ2-7; either TRBD1 or TRBD2 may fit D (5 bases each). The germline CDR1 and CDR2 sequences are SGDLS and YYNGEE. The CDR3 is 13 amino acids. Trimming shortened V by 4 bases and J by 7 bases, and 15 bases separated the two germline ends. CDR3 in amino acids: CASSLGPEGEQYF. CDR3 coding DNA: TGTGCCAGCAGCTTGGGACCTGAGGGGGAGCAGTACTTC. Looking up the rest from reference TRBV9 and TRBJ2-7 gives the full variable domain: DSGVTQTPKHLITATGQRVTLRCSPRSGDLSVYWYQQSLDQGLQFLIQYYNGEERAKGNILERFSAQQFPDLHSELNLSSLELGDSALYFCASSLGPEGEQYFGPGTRLTVT.

The DNA of the CDR3 is TGTGCCAGCAGTACCGGGACAGGGGGAAATCAGCCCCAGCATTTT. It is translated as CASSTGTGGNQPQHF. The chain is built from TRBV2 and TRBJ1-5; 11 bases align to TRBD1. This CDR3 contains 15 residues. Germline-derived CDR1 and CDR2 are SNHLY and FYNNEI. Losses at the gene ends were 5 bases for V and 4 bases for J; bases not matched to a gene: 4.

The chain employs TRBV7-9 and TRBJ2-1; maybe TRBD1 (5 bases). CDR1 and CDR2 (germline): SEHNR, FQNEAQ (reference sequence). Trimming removed 5 bases from V and 2 bases from J, with 10 bases in between. This CDR3 comprises 14 residues. In DNA form, the CDR3 reads TGTGCCAGCAGCCCGACAGACCCCTACAATGAGCAGTTCTTC. Amino acids: CASSPTDPYNEQFF.

Only a few counts were recorded for this clonotype. This chain joins TRBV4-2 and TRBJ2-1; 11 nucleotides line up with TRBD2. This CDR3 comprises 16 residues. The germline V gene encodes CDR1 LGHNA and CDR2 YNFKEQ. Trimming cost V 5 bases and J 1 base; bases outside gene matches: 4. The CDR3 region is CASSTLAGGSYNEQFF. The CDR3 region has the DNA TGTGCCAGCAGCACGCTAGCGGGGGGTTCCTACAATGAGCAGTTCTTC.

This clonotype was seen only a few times. The chain links TRBV12-3 or TRBV12-4 to TRBJ1-2, with 7 positions matching TRBD1. The CDR3 covers 19 residues. V shed 3 bases, J shed 0 bases, and the junction held 16 bases outside the gene matches. The CDR3 here is CASSFIEGTEDTSNYGYTF. The CDR3 coding sequence is TGTGCCAGCAGTTTTATTGAGGGGACAGAAGACACCTCTAACTATGGCTACACCTTC.

This clonotype occurred a few times. The chain combines TRBV28 with TRBJ2-2; D might be TRBD1 (5 bases). The CDR3 covers 15 residues. The germline gives CDR1 MDHEN, CDR2 SYDVKM. Trimming shortened V by 6 bases and J by 1 base, and 12 bases separated the two germline ends. The CDR3 sequence is CASRDILENTGELFF. In nucleotides, the CDR3 is TGTGCCAGCAGGGACATCCTCGAGAACACCGGGGAGCTGTTTTTT.

This clonotype has a handful of counts. The chain employs TRBV12-3 or TRBV12-4 and TRBJ1-6; D is undetermined. V was trimmed by 3 bases and J by 0 bases, leaving 9 bases between them. There are 16 residues in the CDR3. CDR3 sequence: CASSFDGSSYNSPLHF. The CDR3 nucleotides read TGTGCCAGCAGTTTTGACGGGAGCTCCTATAATTCACCCCTCCACTTT.

This clonotype was counted a few times. This chain links TRBV5-4 with TRBJ2-1; no clear D. The V and J ends lost 0 bases and 3 bases respectively, with 7 bases between them. The germline CDR1 and CDR2 sequences are SGHNT and YYREEE (reference sequence). CDR3 length: 14 amino acids. The CDR3 sequence is CASSLGDNYNEQFF. CDR3 nucleotide sequence: TGTGCCAGCAGCTTGGGCGACAACTACAATGAGCAGTTCTTC.

The chain has TRBV5-4 and TRBJ2-7; 7 bases are a match to TRBD2. Germline V lookup: CDR1 SGHNT, CDR2 YYREEE (reference sequence). The CDR3 is made up of 14 amino acids. J gave up 1 base and V 3 bases, and 4 bases lay outside the gene matches. The chain's CDR3 is CASSSSGLSYEQYF. DNA for the CDR3: TGTGCCAGCAGCTCTAGCGGTTTGTCCTACGAGCAGTACTTC.

This clonotype was observed a handful of times. The chain joins TRBV20-1 to TRBJ2-7; 8 nucleotides line up with TRBD2. With V trimmed by 3 bases and J by 0 bases, 4 bases remained unmatched. CDR3 length: 14 residues. Germline V gives CDR1 DFQATT, CDR2 SNEGSKA (reference sequence). DNA of the CDR3: TGCAGTGCTAGTCCGGGGGGGGTCTCCTACGAGCAGTACTTC. Protein sequence: CSASPGGVSYEQYF.

The J gene is TRBJ2-3, the V gene TRBV18; 7 positions agree with TRBD2. The germline V gene has CDR1 KGHSH and CDR2 LQKENI. The CDR3 length is 18 residues. V lost 6 bases to trimming and J lost 4 bases; unmatched junction nucleotides: 19. CDR3 nucleotides: TGTGCCAGCTCCCCTTCGGGAGGACTAGTTAGTTTCGCAGATACGCAGTATTTT. Encoded protein: CASSPSGGLVSFADTQYF.

This clonotype was found many times. A junction boundary mismatches the germline segment, possibly from a read error. The V and J genes are TRBV12-3 or TRBV12-4 and TRBJ2-1; no clear D gene. The CDR3 covers 11 residues. DNA of the CDR3: TGCGCCAGCAGCTTTTTTAATGAGCAGTTCTTC. This codes for CASSFFNEQFF.

This clonotype has a handful of counts. This rearrangement joins TRBV9 to TRBJ1-2, with unresolved D. CDR3 length: 15 amino acids. Germline V gives CDR1 SGDLS, CDR2 YYNGEE. V dropped 0 bases and J dropped 3 bases, with 12 bases sitting between them. Written as DNA, the CDR3 is TGTGCCAGCAGCGTAGCTAAAGAGTGGGACTATGGCTACACCTTC. This sequence encodes CASSVAKEWDYGYTF.

The sample holds a few counts of this clonotype. The chain links TRBV6-1 to TRBJ2-7, with a tentative D call TRBD1 (6 bases). Per germline, CDR1 MNHNS and CDR2 SASEGT. This CDR3 is 15 amino acids long. Trimming stripped 8 bases from V and 2 bases from J, with 19 bases between. CDR3 coding DNA: TGTGCCAGCCTTTCCCGGGACACCATCCCCTACGAGCAGTACTTC. This translates into CASLSRDTIPYEQYF.

For this clonotype: At one boundary the junction diverges from the germline segment, which might be a read error. The chain joins TRBV12-3 or TRBV12-4 to TRBJ2-2, with D hard to call. The CDR3 loop spans 12 amino acids. CDR3 loop: CAISLNSEELYF. CDR3 DNA: TGTGCCATCTCCCTAAATTCCGAGGAGCTGTATTTT.

The V gene is TRBV27, the J gene TRBJ2-5, with 7 bases lining up with TRBD2. The J segment lost 2 bases and the V segment lost 7 bases, leaving 10 bases of the junction unmatched. This CDR3 region has 15 residues. CDR1 is MNHEY and CDR2 is SMNVEV in the germline V gene (reference sequence). The CDR3 region is CASNPYWGGQETQYF. CDR3 DNA sequence: TGTGCCAGCAACCCCTACTGGGGAGGGCAAGAGACCCAGTACTTC.

In this sample, this clonotype turned up a few times. This chain connects TRBV18 to TRBJ2-5, with D perhaps matching TRBD1 (6 bases). Germline assignment: CDR1 KGHSH and CDR2 LQKENI. This CDR3 is 15 amino acids long. V dropped 8 bases and J dropped 5 bases, with 21 bases sitting between them. The CDR3: CASRTSGAIVETQYF. The CDR3, as DNA: TGTGCCAGCCGGACCTCAGGGGCGATCGTGGAGACCCAGTACTTC.

This clonotype was seen a few times. V usage is TRBV9 and J usage is TRBJ2-2; D not certain. Germline V lookup: CDR1 SGDLS, CDR2 YYNGEE. Trimming took 7 bases from V and 6 from J, leaving 4 bases between them. There are 10 residues in the CDR3. The CDR3 DNA is TGTGCCAGCGCGCCCGGGGAGCTGTTTTTT. This translates into CASAPGELFF. The full variable domain, with the rest looked up from reference TRBV9 and TRBJ2-2, is DSGVTQTPKHLITATGQRVTLRCSPRSGDLSVYWYQQSLDQGLQFLIQYYNGEERAKGNILERFSAQQFPDLHSELNLSSLELGDSALYFCASAPGELFFGEGSRLTVL.

The chain has TRBV12-3 or TRBV12-4 and TRBJ2-1; TRBD2 might be the D (5 bases). The CDR3 runs to 13 residues. Trimming took 3 bases from V and 4 from J, leaving 7 bases between them. The CDR3: CASSLGEYNEQFF. DNA for the CDR3: TGTGCCAGCAGTTTGGGAGAGTACAATGAGCAGTTCTTC.